The following is a TCR beta chain sequence with its context. Its specificity is not known. TCR beta CDR3 regions were amplified from RNA. The HTBI primer set drove a first-round RT-PCR of the TCR CDR3. TCRdb passed the multiplex PCR reads through MiXCR, listing each CDR3 protein once. The sample gives roughly 580,000 distinct CDR3 sequences, 46% of which show up once; 6.5% to 9% is in the top ten. Graves' hyperthyroidism qualified as stable when ophthalmopathy did not progress within 18 months. The study based diagnoses on clinical symptoms, serum thyroxine and TRAb, thyroid ultrasound and orbital computed tomography. V lost 5 bases and J lost 4, with 17 bases in between. Looked up from germline, CDR1 is SGHTA and CDR2 is FQGNSA. This CDR3 region has 15 residues. The sample belongs to a study of T cells in Graves' hyperthyroidism and ophthalmopathy. Study conclusions and caveats: Blood also held most thyroid clonotypes expanded beyond 0.001. The model made its ophthalmopathy prediction, and onset followed a median approximately 7 months later.

V gene TRBV7-2 combines with J gene TRBJ1-2; tentative D call: TRBD1 (5 bases). The sequence was collected from a woman in her late teens or twenties with Graves' hyperthyroidism. Sequencing was performed on peripheral blood or thyroid tissue (not recorded which). The CDR3 region has the DNA TGTGCCAGCAGCCCCTCGGGGGTAGGTGGCTATGGCTACACCTTC. It specifies CASSPSGVGGYGYTF.